This TCR beta chain was identified during a study of cytomegalovirus exposure and HLA in healthy donors. Regarding this clone: Its matching antigen is unknown.

PCR involved 60 Vbeta and 13 Jbeta primers. The repertoire was sequenced with immunoSEQ multiplex PCR; TCRdb's copy has only in-frame clones and lacks some. Of 120,000 or so clones in the sample, under 80% were seen once. Study-wide findings and caveats: Prior analysis indicated that the majority of TCR beta V segments exhibited productivity approximately 90% or approximately 30% of the time.

This CDR3 region has 14 residues. Germline V gene sequence: CDR1 LNHDA, CDR2 SQIVND (reference sequence). The V end lost 4 bases, the J end lost 2 bases, and 11 bases lay between the germline ends. The sequencing sample was made of PBMCs. The receptor's source is a woman between 50 and 59 years old in good health and CMV-seropositive. The rearrangement joins TRBV19 to TRBJ1-1; a possible D gene is TRBD1 (5 bases). DNA of the CDR3: TGTGCCAGTAGTAGCAGGGTTTTAAACACTGAAGCTTTCTTT. Encoded protein: CASSSRVLNTEAFF.